These 5 T cell receptor beta chains were all obtained from the same sample, sequenced in a study of metastatic and nonmetastatic thyroid tumors (dated by TCRdb to about 2020). No treatment had been received by any patient before thyroid surgery. The library was produced with PCR. TCRdb shows the sequencer as Illumina HiSeq 4000. The raw public data were reprocessed by TCRdb itself: fastp quality trimming at Q25, MiXCR clonotype calling, in-frame beta chains only. The sample data list approximately 18,000 clones, and about a quarter of these were observed just once. 22% of the sample comes from the top ten. The sequenced sample was tumor tissue. These receptors originate from a female donor with papillary thyroid cancer or a benign thyroid nodule (not recorded which). Some clones in this sample may be carry-over from other donors' samples.

The V gene is TRBV6-9, the J gene TRBJ1-1; possible D gene TRBD1, 6 bases. The V end lost 2 bases, the J end lost 13 bases, and 14 bases lay between the germline ends. Germline CDR1 reads MNHGY; CDR2 reads SVAAGI. The CDR3 sequence is 12 residues long. CDR3 nucleotide sequence: TGTGCCAGCAGTTATATCTCAGGGGAGGTTTTCTTT. Protein: CASSYISGEVFF.

The rearrangement uses TRBV6-1 and TRBJ2-7, with D tentatively TRBD1 (6 bases). The ends were cut back, 1 base at V and 6 bases at J, with 16 bases in the middle. Germline V gene sequence: CDR1 MNHNS, CDR2 SASEGT. The CDR3 extends over 15 amino acids. In DNA, the CDR3 is TGTGCCAGCAGTGAAGGGACAGCCCATCGAGGCGAGCAGTACGTC. Translation: CASSEGTAHRGEQYV.

To note about this clone: The junction departs from germline at one end; a sequencing error may be responsible. The chain carries TRBV11-2 and TRBJ2-1; D is uncertain. The CDR3 sequence is 14 residues long. The germline V gene has CDR1 SGHAT and CDR2 FQNNGV. CDR3 in DNA: TGTGCCAGCAGCCCCCCGGCCTCCTACGATGAGCATTTCTTC. Amino acids: CASSPPASYDEHFF.

This clone was seen a few times. The rearrangement uses TRBV6-5 and TRBJ2-5; D is unclear. In germline, CDR1 is MNHEY, CDR2 SVGAGI. The CDR3 contains 11 residues. V lost 6 bases and J lost 2, with 4 bases in between. The CDR3 spells CASRYQETQYF. CDR3 DNA sequence: TGTGCCAGCAGGTATCAAGAGACCCAGTACTTC.

This clone has ten or more counts. The chain joins TRBV11-2 to TRBJ2-3; D is unresolved. Trimming cost V 2 bases and J 1 base, with 13 bases left between them. Germline lookup yields CDR1 SGHAT and CDR2 FQNNGV. There are 16 residues in the CDR3. This chain's CDR3 is CASSLLPSAGTDTQYF. The CDR3 DNA follows: TGTGCCAGCAGCTTATTGCCCTCGGCGGGCACAGATACGCAGTATTTT.